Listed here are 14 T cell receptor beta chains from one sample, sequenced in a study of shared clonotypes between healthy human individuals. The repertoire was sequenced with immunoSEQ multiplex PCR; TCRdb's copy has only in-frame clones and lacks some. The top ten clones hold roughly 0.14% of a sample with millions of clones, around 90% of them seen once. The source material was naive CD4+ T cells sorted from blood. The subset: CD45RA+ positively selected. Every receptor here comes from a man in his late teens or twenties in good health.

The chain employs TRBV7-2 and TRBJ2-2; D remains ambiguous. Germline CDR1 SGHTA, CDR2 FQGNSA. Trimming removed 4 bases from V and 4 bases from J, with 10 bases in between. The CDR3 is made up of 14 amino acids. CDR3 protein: CASSWARSTGELFF. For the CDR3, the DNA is TGTGCCAGCAGCTGGGCTAGGTCCACCGGGGAGCTGTTTTTT.

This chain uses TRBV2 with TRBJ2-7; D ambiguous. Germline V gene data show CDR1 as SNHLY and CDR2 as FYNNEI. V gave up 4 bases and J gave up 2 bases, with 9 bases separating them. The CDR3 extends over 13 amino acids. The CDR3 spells CASSVGRAYEQYF. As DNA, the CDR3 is TGTGCCAGCAGTGTGGGCAGAGCCTACGAGCAGTACTTC.

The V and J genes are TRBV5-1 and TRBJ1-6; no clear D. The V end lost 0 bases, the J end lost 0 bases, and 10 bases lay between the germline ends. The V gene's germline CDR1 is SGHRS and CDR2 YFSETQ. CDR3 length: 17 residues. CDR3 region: CASSLAPLASYNSPLHF. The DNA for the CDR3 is TGCGCCAGCAGCTTGGCTCCCTTGGCCTCCTATAATTCACCCCTCCACTTT.

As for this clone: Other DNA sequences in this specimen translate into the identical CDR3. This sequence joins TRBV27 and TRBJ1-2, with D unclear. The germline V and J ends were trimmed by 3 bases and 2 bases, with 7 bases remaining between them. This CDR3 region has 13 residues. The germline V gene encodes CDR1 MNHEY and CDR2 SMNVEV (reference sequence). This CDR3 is CASSFRGNYGYTF. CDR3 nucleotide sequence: TGTGCCAGCAGTTTCCGGGGAAACTATGGCTACACCTTC.

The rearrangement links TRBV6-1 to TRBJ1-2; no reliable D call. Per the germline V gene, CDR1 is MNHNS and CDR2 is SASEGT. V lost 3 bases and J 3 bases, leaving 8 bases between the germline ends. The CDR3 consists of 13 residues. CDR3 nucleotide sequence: TGTGCCAGCAGTGACCGCAGTTACTATGGCTACACCTTC. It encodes CASSDRSYYGYTF.

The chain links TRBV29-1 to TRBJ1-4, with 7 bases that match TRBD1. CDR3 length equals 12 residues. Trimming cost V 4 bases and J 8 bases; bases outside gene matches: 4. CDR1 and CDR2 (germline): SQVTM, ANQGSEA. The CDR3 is CSVGQGVEKLFF. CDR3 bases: TGCAGCGTTGGACAGGGAGTGGAAAAACTGTTTTTT.

CDR3 region: CASSGGGWVVDGYTF. Written as DNA, the CDR3 is TGTGCCAGCTCAGGAGGGGGCTGGGTGGTCGATGGCTACACCTTC. The chain joins TRBV28 to TRBJ1-2; 7 nucleotides agree with TRBD1. This CDR3 comprises 15 residues. Germline V gives CDR1 MDHEN, CDR2 SYDVKM. Losses at the gene ends were 8 bases for V and 6 bases for J; bases not matched to a gene: 15.

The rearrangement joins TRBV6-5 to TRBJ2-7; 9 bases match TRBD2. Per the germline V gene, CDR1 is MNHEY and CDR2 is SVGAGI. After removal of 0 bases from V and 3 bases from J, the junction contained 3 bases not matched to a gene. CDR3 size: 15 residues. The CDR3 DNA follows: TGTGCCAGCAGTTACTCAGCTAGCGGGGTCTACGAGCAGTACTTC. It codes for CASSYSASGVYEQYF.

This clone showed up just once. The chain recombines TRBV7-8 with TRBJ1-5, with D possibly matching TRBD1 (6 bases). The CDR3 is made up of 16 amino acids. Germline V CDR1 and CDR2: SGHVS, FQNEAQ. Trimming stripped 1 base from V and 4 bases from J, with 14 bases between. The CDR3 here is CASSLDLAGVNQPQHF. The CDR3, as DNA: TGTGCCAGCAGCTTAGATCTGGCAGGGGTAAATCAGCCCCAGCATTTT.

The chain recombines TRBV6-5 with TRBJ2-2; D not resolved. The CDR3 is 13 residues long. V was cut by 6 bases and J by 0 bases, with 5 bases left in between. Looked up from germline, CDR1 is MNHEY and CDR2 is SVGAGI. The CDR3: CASSDPNTGELFF. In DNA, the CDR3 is TGTGCCAGCAGCGACCCGAACACCGGGGAGCTGTTTTTT.

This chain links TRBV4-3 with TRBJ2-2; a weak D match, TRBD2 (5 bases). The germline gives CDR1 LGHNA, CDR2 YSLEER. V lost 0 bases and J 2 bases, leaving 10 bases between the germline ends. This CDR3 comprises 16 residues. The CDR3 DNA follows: TGCGCCAGCAGCCAAGATTCGGGAATTAACACCGGGGAGCTGTTTTTT. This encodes CASSQDSGINTGELFF.

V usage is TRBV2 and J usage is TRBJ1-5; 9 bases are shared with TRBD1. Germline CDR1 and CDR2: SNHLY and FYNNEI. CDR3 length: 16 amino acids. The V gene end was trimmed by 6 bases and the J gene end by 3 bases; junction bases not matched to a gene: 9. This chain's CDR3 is CASRLQGARDNQPQHF. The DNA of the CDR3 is TGTGCCAGCAGACTACAGGGGGCACGAGACAATCAGCCCCAGCATTTT.

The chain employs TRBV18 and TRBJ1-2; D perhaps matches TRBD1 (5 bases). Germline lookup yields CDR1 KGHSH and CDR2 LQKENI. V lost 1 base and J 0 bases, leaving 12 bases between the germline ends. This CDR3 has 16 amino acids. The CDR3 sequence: CASSPQGVRSNYGYTF. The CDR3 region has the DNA TGTGCCAGCTCACCACAAGGGGTCCGTTCTAACTATGGCTACACCTTC.

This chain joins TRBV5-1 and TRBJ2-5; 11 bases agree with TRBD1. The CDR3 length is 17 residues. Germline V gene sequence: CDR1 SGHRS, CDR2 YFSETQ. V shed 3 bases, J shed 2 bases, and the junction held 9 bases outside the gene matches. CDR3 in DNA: TGCGCCAGCAGCTCCGGGGGCGGGACAGGGGGACAAGAGACCCAGTACTTC. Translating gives CASSSGGGTGGQETQYF.